This TCR beta chain was sequenced in a study of blood T cell repertoires in COVID-19. Looking at the study overall: The United States, Italy and Spain were the sources of the acute and convalescent COVID-19 samples. PBMCs, B-cell-depleted T cells, or T cells were the source of the cDNA or gDNA that made up the material.

Measured with immunoSEQ multiplex PCR; TCRdb has only the in-frame clones, and not every one. The table shows approximately 150,000 clones, with 80% occurring only once. The sequenced sample was peripheral blood. The source of this sequence is a man in his 70s who had recovered from COVID-19.

This CDR3 is CASSLGQGGQPQHF. The CDR3, as DNA: TGTGCCAGCAGCTTAGGGCAGGGCGGACAGCCCCAGCATTTT. The chain joins TRBV7-8 to TRBJ1-5; maybe TRBD1 (5 bases). Trimming pared 1 base from V and 7 bases from J, leaving 11 bases between. Germline lookup yields CDR1 SGHVS and CDR2 FQNEAQ. The CDR3 is 14 residues long.